These 14 T cell receptor beta chains share one sample of origin, sequenced in a study of blood T cell repertoires in COVID-19 (dated by TCRdb to the early 2020s). The protocol used for the library was the immunoSEQ multiplex PCR assay. What TCRdb holds here is the immuneACCESS table cut down to in-frame rearrangements. Part of the clones is not present; checked against another copy, under half of the missing clones reflect an unresolved V gene, and the others are unexplained. The sample data list 210,000 or so clones, and about 92% of these were observed just once. The top ten hold about 1.3% of the sample. Sequencing used peripheral blood. The receptors here all came from a young man with acute or convalescent COVID-19.

The V gene is TRBV27, the J gene TRBJ2-3; the match to TRBD1 covers 7 bases. Losses at the gene ends were 6 bases for V and 2 bases for J; bases not matched to a gene: 8. The V gene's germline CDR1 is MNHEY and CDR2 SMNVEV (reference sequence). The CDR3 runs 15 residues. Written as DNA, the CDR3 is TGTGCCAGCAGCCCCGACAGGGTCCCCACAGATACGCAGTATTTT. This codes for CASSPDRVPTDTQYF.

This clone was recorded only once. The chain links TRBV19 to TRBJ1-1, with a tentative D call TRBD1 (6 bases). V was shortened by 6 bases and J by 1 base, with 12 bases between the two germline ends. Germline lookup yields CDR1 LNHDA and CDR2 SQIVND (reference sequence). The CDR3 is made up of 14 amino acids. The CDR3 loop is CASSHREPNTEAFF. The CDR3 DNA sequence: TGTGCCAGTAGCCACAGGGAACCGAACACTGAAGCTTTCTTT.

The chain uses TRBV19 and TRBJ1-1; weak D call: TRBD1 (5 bases). Germline CDR1 LNHDA, CDR2 SQIVND (reference sequence). The V end lost 4 bases, the J end lost 0 bases, and 9 bases lay between the germline ends. This CDR3 comprises 14 residues. This CDR3 reads CASSRGRLNTEAFF. The CDR3, as DNA: TGTGCCAGTAGTAGGGGGAGGCTGAACACTGAAGCTTTCTTT.

V gene TRBV2 combines with J gene TRBJ1-4; 10 nucleotides align to TRBD1. There are 15 residues in the CDR3. The V segment lost 6 bases and the J segment 8 bases; nucleotides outside the gene matches: 9. CDR1 SNHLY and CDR2 FYNNEI come from the germline V gene. The CDR3 region is CASRQRTGGLEKLFF. CDR3 nucleotide sequence: TGTGCCAGCAGGCAACGGACAGGGGGGTTAGAAAAACTGTTTTTT.

This clone was detected only once. The chain is built from TRBV2 and TRBJ1-6, with 10 bases aligning to TRBD1. CDR3 length: 14 amino acids. CDR1 is SNHLY and CDR2 is FYNNEI in the germline V gene. V shed 4 bases and J 9 bases; nucleotides not matched to a gene: 3. The CDR3 DNA reads TGTGCCAGCAGTGGACAGGGGGCGGGTTCACCCCTCCACTTT. Translating it yields CASSGQGAGSPLHF.

The CDR3 protein is CASSYSGVMGPQHF. CDR3 nucleotides: TGTGCCAGCAGCTACTCAGGGGTCATGGGGCCCCAGCATTTT. The chain joins TRBV7-8 to TRBJ1-5; D perhaps matches TRBD1 (6 bases). V was clipped by 4 bases and J by 9 bases, with 16 bases between them. The CDR3 runs 14 residues. Germline lookup yields CDR1 SGHVS and CDR2 FQNEAQ.

The count of this clone is one. The chain employs TRBV7-8 and TRBJ1-1; a possible D gene is TRBD1 (6 bases). Germline values: CDR1 SGHVS, CDR2 FQNEAQ. Trimming removed 0 bases from V and 4 bases from J, with 12 bases in between. CDR3 length: 15 residues. The CDR3 here is CASSLAGGQSTEAFF. The CDR3 coding sequence is TGTGCCAGCAGCTTAGCCGGGGGGCAGAGCACTGAAGCTTTCTTT. Based on the CDR3 plus reference TRBV7-8 and TRBJ1-1, the full variable domain is GAGVSQSPRYKVAKRGQDVALRCDPISGHVSLFWYQQALGQGPEFLTYFQNEAQLDKSGLPSDRFFAERPEGSVSTLKIQRTQQEDSAVYLCASSLAGGQSTEAFFGQGTRLTVV.

The J gene is TRBJ2-2, the V gene TRBV9; TRBD2 aligns across 8 bases. Germline CDR1 reads SGDLS; CDR2 reads YYNGEE. This CDR3 has 15 amino acids. J gave up 3 bases and V 3 bases, and 4 bases lay outside the gene matches. The CDR3 nucleotides are TGTGCCAGCAGCGAAACTAGCGGATACACCGGGGAGCTGTTTTTT. Its translation is CASSETSGYTGELFF. The full variable domain, rest sourced from reference TRBV9 and TRBJ2-2, is DSGVTQTPKHLITATGQRVTLRCSPRSGDLSVYWYQQSLDQGLQFLIQYYNGEERAKGNILERFSAQQFPDLHSELNLSSLELGDSALYFCASSETSGYTGELFFGEGSRLTVL.

The chain carries TRBV3-1 (or the pseudogene TRBV3-2) and TRBJ1-6; D not certain. The CDR3 totals 14 residues. The ends were cut back, 0 bases at V and 10 bases at J, with 10 bases in the middle. Germline CDR1 is LGHDT and CDR2 is YNNKEL (reference sequence). The CDR3 DNA sequence: TGTGCCAGCAGCCAAGATTTGGTAGTATCACCCCTCCACTTT. This encodes CASSQDLVVSPLHF.

CDR3 nucleotides: TGTGCCAGCAGCGCGACTAATGAAAAACTGTTTTTT. This sequence encodes CASSATNEKLFF. V usage is TRBV5-5 and J usage is TRBJ1-4; no definite D call. Trimming pared 4 bases from V and 2 bases from J, leaving 3 bases between. This CDR3 region has 12 residues. The germline V gene encodes CDR1 SGHKS and CDR2 YYEKEE (reference sequence).

The chain recombines TRBV14 with TRBJ1-1; D gene ambiguous. Germline lookup yields CDR1 SGHDN and CDR2 FVKESK. The length of the CDR3 is 12 residues. Trimming took 1 base from V and 5 from J, leaving 5 bases between them. CDR3 coding DNA: TGTGCCAGCAGCCAAGTGTATACTGAAGCTTTCTTT. Translated, it gives CASSQVYTEAFF.

This clone was seen only once. The chain uses TRBV2 and TRBJ1-4; D not resolved. Trimming took off 6 bases at V and 8 bases at J, with 13 bases between the two ends. The V gene's germline CDR1 is SNHLY and CDR2 FYNNEI. The CDR3 runs to 13 residues. The CDR3 protein is CASRVQVAEKLFF. In nucleotides, the CDR3 is TGTGCCAGCAGGGTCCAAGTCGCGGAAAAACTGTTTTTT.

This clone showed up just a few times. The genes are TRBV28 and TRBJ1-5; 7 bases line up with TRBD1. The ends lost 10 bases at V and 4 bases at J; junction bases unmatched: 7. The CDR3 is made up of 13 amino acids. Germline V gene lookup returns CDR1 MDHEN and CDR2 SYDVKM. The CDR3 sequence: CATGGTANQPQHF. CDR3 sequence (DNA): TGTGCCACCGGCGGGACAGCAAATCAGCCCCAGCATTTT.

V is TRBV7-9 and J is TRBJ2-2; TRBD2 might be the D (6 bases). CDR1 is SEHNR, CDR2 FQNEAQ, per germline (reference sequence). The V end lost 2 bases, the J end lost 6 bases, and 13 bases lay between the germline ends. This CDR3 is built from 15 residues. The CDR3 loop is CASSLLARLSGELFF. In nucleotides, the CDR3 is TGTGCCAGCAGCTTACTAGCGCGATTGTCCGGGGAGCTGTTTTTT.